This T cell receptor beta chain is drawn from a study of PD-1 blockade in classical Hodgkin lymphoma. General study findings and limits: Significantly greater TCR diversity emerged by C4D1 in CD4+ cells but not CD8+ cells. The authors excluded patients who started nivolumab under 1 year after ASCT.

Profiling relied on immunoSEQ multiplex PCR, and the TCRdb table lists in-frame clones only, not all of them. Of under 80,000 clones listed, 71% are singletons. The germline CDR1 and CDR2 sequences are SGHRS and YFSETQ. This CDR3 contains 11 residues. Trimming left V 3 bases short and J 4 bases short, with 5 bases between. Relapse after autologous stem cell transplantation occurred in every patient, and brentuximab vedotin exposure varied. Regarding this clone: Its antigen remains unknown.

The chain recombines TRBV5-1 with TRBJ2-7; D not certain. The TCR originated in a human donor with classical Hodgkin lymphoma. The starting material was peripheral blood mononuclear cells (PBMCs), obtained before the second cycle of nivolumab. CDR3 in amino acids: CASSSIYEQYF. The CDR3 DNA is TGCGCCAGCAGCTCTATATACGAGCAGTACTTC.